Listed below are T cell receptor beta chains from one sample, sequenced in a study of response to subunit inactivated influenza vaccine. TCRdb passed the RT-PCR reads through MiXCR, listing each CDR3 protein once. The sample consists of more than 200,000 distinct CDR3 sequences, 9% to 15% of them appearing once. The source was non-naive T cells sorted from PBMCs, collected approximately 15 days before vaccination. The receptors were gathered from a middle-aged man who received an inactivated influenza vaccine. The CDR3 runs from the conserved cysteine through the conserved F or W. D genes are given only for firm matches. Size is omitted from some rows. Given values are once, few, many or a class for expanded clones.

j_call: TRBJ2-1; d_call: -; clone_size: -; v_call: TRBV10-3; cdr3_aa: CAISPSRGSYNEQFF; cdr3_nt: TGTGCCATCTCTCCTTCTCGAGGCTCCTACAATGAGCAGTTCTTC
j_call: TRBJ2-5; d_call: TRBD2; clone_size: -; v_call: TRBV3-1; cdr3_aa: CASSPGLAGGAQETQYF; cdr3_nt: TGTGCCAGCAGCCCGGGACTAGCGGGAGGAGCGCAAGAGACCCAGTACTTC
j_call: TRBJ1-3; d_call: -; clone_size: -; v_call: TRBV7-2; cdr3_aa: CASRGFGVAGNTIYF; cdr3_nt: TGTGCCAGCAGAGGGTTTGGGGTGGCTGGAAACACCATATATTTT
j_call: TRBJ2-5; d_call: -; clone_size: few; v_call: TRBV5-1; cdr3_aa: CASSTGTAAGWSETQYF; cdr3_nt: TGCGCCAGCAGCACGGGGACGGCCGCGGGTTGGTCCGAGACCCAGTACTTC
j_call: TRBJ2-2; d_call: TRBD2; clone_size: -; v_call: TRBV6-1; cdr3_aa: CASSTGLATTGELFF; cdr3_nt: TGTGCCAGCAGTACGGGACTAGCGACGACCGGGGAGCTGTTTTTT
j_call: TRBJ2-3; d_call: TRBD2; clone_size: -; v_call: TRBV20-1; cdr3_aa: CSARPGTSSSDTQYF; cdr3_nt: TGCAGTGCTAGACCCGGGACTAGCAGTTCAGATACGCAGTATTTT
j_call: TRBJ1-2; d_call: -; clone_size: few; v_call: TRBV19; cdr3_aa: CASSPGKGANYGYTF; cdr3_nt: TGTGCCAGTAGCCCGGGGAAGGGAGCTAACTATGGCTACACCTTC
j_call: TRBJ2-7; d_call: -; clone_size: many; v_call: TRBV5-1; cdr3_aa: CASSLALGAYEQYF; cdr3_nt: TGCGCCAGCAGCTTGGCCTTGGGAGCCTACGAGCAGTACTTC
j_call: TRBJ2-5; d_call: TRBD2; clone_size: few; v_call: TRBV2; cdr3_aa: CASGGGVETQYF; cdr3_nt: TGTGCCAGCGGCGGGGGAGTAGAGACCCAGTACTTC
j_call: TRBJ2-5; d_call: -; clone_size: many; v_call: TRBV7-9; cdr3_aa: CASSSVEETQYF; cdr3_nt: TGTGCCAGCAGCTCCGTTGAAGAGACCCAGTACTTC
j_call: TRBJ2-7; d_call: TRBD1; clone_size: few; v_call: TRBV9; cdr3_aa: CASSDSGGASQEQYF; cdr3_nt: TGTGCCAGCAGCGACTCAGGGGGCGCTTCTCAAGAGCAGTACTTC
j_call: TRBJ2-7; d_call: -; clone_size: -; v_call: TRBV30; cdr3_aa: CAWTWAGRPYEQYF; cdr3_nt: TGTGCCTGGACCTGGGCAGGGCGTCCCTACGAGCAGTACTTC
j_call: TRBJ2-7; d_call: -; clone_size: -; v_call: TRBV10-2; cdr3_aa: CASSASGSEQYF; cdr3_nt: TGCGCCAGCAGTGCTTCAGGGAGCGAGCAGTACTTC